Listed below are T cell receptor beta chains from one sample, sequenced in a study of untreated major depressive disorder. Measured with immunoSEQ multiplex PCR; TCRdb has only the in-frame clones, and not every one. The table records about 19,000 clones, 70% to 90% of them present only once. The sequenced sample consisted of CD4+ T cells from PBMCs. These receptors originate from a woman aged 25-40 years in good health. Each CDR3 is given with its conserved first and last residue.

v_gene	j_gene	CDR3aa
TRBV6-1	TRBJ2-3	CASSEQGGTDTQYF
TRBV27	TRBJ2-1	CASSLSGINKGYNEQFF
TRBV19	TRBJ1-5	CASSARDSRPNQPQHF
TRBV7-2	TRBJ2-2	CASSLDPSTNTGELFF
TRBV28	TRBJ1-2	CASSSPSPGNNGYTF
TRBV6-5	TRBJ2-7	CASTPAGDYEQYF
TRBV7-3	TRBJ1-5	CASSLQGAYNQPQHF
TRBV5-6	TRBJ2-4	CASSLVGTSKNIQYF
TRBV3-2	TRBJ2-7	CASSIEQYF
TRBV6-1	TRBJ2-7	CASRQKTYEQYF
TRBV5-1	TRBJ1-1	CASSSQGGTEAFF
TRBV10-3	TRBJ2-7	CAISEGTSGRLGYEQYF
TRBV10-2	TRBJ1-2	CASTGGDYGYTF
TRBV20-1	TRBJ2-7	CSARGGGEQYF
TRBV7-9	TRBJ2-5	CASSLGHRVIGEAQETQYF
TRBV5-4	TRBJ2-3	CASSLGGGTSTDTQYF